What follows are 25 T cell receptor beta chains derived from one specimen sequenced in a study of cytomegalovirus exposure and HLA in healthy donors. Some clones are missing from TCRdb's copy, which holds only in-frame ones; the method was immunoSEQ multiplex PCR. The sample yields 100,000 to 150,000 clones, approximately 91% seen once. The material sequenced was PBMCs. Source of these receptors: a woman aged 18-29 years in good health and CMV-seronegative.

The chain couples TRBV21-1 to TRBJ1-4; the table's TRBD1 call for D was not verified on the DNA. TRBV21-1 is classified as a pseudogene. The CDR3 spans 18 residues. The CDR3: CASSKVGGQGSTNEKLFF. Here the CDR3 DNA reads TGTGCCAGCAGCAAAGTAGGGGGACAGGGGTCAACTAATGAAAAACTGTTTTTT.

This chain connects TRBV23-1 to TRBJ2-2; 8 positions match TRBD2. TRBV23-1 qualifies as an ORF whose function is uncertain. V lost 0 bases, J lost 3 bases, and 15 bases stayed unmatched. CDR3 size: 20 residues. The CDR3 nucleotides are TGCGCCAGCAGTCAATCCGTCGGACTAGCTCAACACGGGGACACCGGGGAGCTGTTTTTT. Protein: CASSQSVGLAQHGDTGELFF.

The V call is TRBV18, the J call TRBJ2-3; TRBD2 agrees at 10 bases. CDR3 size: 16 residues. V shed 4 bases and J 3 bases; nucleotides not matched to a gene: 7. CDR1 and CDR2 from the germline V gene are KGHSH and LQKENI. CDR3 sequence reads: CASSLRAGGETDTQYF. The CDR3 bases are TGTGCCAGCTCACTGAGAGCGGGAGGGGAGACAGATACGCAGTATTTT.

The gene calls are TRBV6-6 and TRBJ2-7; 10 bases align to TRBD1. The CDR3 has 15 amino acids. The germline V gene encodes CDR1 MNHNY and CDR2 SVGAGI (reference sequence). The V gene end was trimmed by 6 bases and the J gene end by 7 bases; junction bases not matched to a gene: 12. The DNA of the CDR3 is TGTGCCAGCAGCCGCAAACCGGGACAGGGGAGGGAGCAGTACTTC. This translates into CASSRKPGQGREQYF.

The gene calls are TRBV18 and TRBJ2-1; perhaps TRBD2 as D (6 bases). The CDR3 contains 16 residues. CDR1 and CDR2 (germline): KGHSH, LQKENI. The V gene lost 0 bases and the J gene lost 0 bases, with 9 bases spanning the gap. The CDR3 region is CASSPPERVSYNEQFF. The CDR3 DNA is TGTGCCAGCTCACCACCGGAGCGGGTCTCCTACAATGAGCAGTTCTTC.

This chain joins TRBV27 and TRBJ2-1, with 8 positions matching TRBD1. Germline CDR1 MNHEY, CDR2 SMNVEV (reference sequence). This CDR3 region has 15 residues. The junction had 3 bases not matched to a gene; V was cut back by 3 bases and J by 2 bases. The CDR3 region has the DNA TGTGCCAGCAGTTTCGGGGACAGGCCCTACAATGAGCAGTTCTTC. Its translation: CASSFGDRPYNEQFF.

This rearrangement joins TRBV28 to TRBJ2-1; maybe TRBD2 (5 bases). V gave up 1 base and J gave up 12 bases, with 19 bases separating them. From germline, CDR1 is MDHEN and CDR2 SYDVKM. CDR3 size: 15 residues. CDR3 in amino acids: CASSLFVGEAKGQFF. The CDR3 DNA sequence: TGTGCCAGCAGTTTATTCGTGGGAGAGGCCAAAGGGCAGTTCTTC.

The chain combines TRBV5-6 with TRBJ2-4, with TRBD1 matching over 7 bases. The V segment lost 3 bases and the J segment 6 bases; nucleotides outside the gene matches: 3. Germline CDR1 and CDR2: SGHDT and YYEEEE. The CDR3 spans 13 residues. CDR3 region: CASSSGTVNIQYF. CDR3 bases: TGTGCCAGCAGCTCCGGGACAGTAAACATTCAGTACTTC.

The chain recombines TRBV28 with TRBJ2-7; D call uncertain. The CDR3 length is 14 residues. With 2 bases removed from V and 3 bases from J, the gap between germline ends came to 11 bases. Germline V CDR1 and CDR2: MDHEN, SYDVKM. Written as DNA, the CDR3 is TGTGCCAGCAGTTTAGCAGGCCCCGACTACGAGCAGTACTTC. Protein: CASSLAGPDYEQYF. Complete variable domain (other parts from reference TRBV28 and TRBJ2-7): DVKVTQSSRYLVKRTGEKVFLECVQDMDHENMFWYRQDPGLGLRLIYFSYDVKMKEKGDIPEGYSVSREKKERFSLILESASTNQTSMYLCASSLAGPDYEQYFGPGTRLTVT.

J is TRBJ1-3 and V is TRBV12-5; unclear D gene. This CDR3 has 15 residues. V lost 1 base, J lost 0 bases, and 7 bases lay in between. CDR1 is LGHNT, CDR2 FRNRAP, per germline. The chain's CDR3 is CASGLGYHSGNTIYF. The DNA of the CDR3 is TGTGCTAGTGGTTTGGGCTACCACTCTGGAAACACCATATATTTT. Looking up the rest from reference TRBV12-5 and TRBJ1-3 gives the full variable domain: DARVTQTPRHKVTEMGQEVTMRCQPILGHNTVFWYRQTMMQGLELLAYFRNRAPLDDSGMPKDRFSAEMPDATLATLKIQPSEPRDSAVYFCASGLGYHSGNTIYFGEGSWLTVV.

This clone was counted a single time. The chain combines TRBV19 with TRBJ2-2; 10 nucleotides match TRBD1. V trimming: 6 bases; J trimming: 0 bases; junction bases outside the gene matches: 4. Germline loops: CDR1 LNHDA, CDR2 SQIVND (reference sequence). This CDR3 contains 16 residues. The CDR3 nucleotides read TGTGCCAGTAGCCGGGACAGGGGCGCGAACACCGGGGAGCTGTTTTTT. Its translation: CASSRDRGANTGELFF.

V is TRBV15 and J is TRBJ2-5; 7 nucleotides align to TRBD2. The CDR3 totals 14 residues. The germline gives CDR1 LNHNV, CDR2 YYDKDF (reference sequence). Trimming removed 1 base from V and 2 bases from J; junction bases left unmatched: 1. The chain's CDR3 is CATSRVGGQETQYF. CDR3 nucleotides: TGTGCCACCAGCAGAGTGGGGGGGCAAGAGACCCAGTACTTC.

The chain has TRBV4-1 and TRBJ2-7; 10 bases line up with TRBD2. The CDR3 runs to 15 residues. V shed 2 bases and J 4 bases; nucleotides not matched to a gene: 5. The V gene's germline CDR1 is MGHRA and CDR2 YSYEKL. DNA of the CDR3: TGCGCCAGCAGCCAATCTAGCGGGAGTTTGTACGAGCAGTACTTC. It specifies CASSQSSGSLYEQYF.

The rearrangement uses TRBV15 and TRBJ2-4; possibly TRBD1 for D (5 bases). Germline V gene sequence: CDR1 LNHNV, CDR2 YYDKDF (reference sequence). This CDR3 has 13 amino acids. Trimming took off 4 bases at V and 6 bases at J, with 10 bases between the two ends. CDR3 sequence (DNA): TGTGCCACCAGCACCTACACAGGAAACATTCAGTACTTC. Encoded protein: CATSTYTGNIQYF.

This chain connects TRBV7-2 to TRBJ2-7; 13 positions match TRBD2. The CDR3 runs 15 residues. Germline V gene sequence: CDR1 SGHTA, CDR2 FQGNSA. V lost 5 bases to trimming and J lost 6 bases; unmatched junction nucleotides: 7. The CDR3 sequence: CASSPGLAGDGEQYF. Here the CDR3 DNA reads TGTGCCAGCAGCCCCGGACTAGCGGGAGATGGCGAGCAGTACTTC.

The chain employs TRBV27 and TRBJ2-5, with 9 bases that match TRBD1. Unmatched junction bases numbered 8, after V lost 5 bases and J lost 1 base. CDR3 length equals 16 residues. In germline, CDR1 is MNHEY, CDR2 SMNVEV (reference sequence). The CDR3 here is CASSPEATGGQETQYF. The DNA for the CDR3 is TGTGCCAGCAGTCCGGAAGCGACAGGGGGCCAAGAGACCCAGTACTTC.

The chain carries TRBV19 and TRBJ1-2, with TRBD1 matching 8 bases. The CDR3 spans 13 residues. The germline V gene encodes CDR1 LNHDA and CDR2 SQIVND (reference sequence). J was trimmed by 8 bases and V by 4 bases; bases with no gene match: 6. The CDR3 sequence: CASSKGQGRGYTF. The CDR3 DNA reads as TGTGCCAGTAGTAAAGGACAGGGCCGCGGCTACACCTTC.

This CDR3 reads CASSRNRDGYTF. CDR3 nucleotides: TGTGCCAGCTCAAGAAACAGGGACGGCTACACCTTC. The chain combines TRBV18 with TRBJ1-2, with D maybe TRBD1 (6 bases). The CDR3 totals 12 residues. Trimming removed 5 bases at V and 8 bases at J, with 12 bases between. CDR1 KGHSH and CDR2 LQKENI come from the germline V gene.

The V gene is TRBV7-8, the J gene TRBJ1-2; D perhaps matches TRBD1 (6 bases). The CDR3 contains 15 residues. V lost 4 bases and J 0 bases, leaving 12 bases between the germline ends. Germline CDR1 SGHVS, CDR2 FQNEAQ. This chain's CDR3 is CASSSQRGTNYGYTF. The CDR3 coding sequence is TGTGCCAGCAGCTCCCAGAGGGGGACTAACTATGGCTACACCTTC.

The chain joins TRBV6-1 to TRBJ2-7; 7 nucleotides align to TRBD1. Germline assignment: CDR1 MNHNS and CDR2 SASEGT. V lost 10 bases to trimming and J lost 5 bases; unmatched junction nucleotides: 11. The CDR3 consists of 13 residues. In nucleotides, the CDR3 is TGTGCCACAAACCGGGACAGCACCCACGAGCAGTACTTC. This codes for CATNRDSTHEQYF.

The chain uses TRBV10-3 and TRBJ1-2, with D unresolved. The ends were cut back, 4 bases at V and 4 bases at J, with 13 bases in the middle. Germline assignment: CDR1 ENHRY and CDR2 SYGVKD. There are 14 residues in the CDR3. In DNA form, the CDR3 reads TGTGCCATCAGTGTCGGAGGGCCGGTCTATGGCTACACCTTC. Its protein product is CAISVGGPVYGYTF.

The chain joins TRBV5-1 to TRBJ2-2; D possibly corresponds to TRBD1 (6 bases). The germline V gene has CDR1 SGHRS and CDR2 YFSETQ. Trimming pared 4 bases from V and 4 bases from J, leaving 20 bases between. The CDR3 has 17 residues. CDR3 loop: CASSRTPTGALTGELFF. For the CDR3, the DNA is TGCGCCAGCAGCCGAACTCCGACAGGAGCTCTCACCGGGGAGCTGTTTTTT.

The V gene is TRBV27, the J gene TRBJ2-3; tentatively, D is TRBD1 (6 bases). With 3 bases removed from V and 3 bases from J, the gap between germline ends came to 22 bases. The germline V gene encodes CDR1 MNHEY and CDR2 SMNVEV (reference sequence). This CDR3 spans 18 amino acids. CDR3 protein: CASSFTGTSLLGTDTQYF. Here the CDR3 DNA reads TGTGCCAGCAGTTTTACCGGGACATCTCTTTTGGGGACAGATACGCAGTATTTT.

CDR3 DNA sequence: TGTGCCAGCAGTCCGGGACTAGCGGGTATCACAGATACGCAGTATTTT. Translated: CASSPGLAGITDTQYF. The rearrangement links TRBV25-1 to TRBJ2-3; 12 nucleotides match TRBD2. Trimming cost V 5 bases and J 2 bases; bases outside gene matches: 5. CDR3 length: 16 residues. The germline V gene encodes CDR1 MGHDK and CDR2 SYGVNS.

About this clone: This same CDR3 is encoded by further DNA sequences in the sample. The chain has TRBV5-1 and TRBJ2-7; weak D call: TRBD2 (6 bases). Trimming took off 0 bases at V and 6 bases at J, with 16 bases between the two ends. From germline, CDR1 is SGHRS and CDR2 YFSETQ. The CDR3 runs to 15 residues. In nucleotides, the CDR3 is TGCGCCAGCAGCTTGGGGCCCGGGGGTGGGGGCGAGCAGTACTTC. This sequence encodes CASSLGPGGGGEQYF. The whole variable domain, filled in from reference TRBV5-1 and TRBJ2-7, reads KAGVTQTPRYLIKTRGQQVTLSCSPISGHRSVSWYQQTPGQGLQFLFEYFSETQRNKGNFPGRFSGRQFSNSRSEMNVSTLELGDSALYLCASSLGPGGGGEQYFGPGTRLTVT.